This T cell receptor (beta chain) emerged from a study of T cells in narcolepsy. General study points: Autoreactive clonotypes reportedly recurred in blood of same and different patients, not controls.

Data came from immunoSEQ multiplex PCR; TCRdb stores just in-frame clones and leaves some out. The table records about 34,000 clones, 82% of them present only once. This clone was seen only a few times. Its target is unknown. With 6 bases clipped from V and 6 bases from J, the junction kept 5 bases outside the gene matches. The CDR3 contains 15 residues. Germline CDR1 reads MNHEY; CDR2 reads SVGAGI. Sequenced sample: CD45RA- memory CD4+ T cells from PBMCs. This receptor was identified in a human donor with narcolepsy. The chain combines TRBV6-5 with TRBJ2-3; 14 bases line up with TRBD2. The CDR3 protein is CASSRGLAGVDTQYF. The CDR3 DNA sequence: TGTGCCAGCAGCCGGGGACTAGCGGGAGTGGATACGCAGTATTTT.